This TCR beta chain was identified in a study of T cells in Graves' hyperthyroidism and ophthalmopathy. Study-wide results and caveats: A model of 13 V-J features distinguished ophthalmopathy from stable hyperthyroidism.

TCR beta CDR3 sequences were amplified from RNA transcripts. First-round RT-PCR with HTBI primers amplified the TCR CDR3 region. TCRdb used MiXCR to reprocess the multiplex PCR reads, holding one entry per CDR3 protein. The data contain roughly 200,000 distinct CDR3 sequences, around 20% of them seen just once; the ten biggest clones take up approximately 40%. V lost 3 bases and J 1 base, leaving 4 bases between the germline ends. The CDR3 is 13 residues long. Germline V CDR1 and CDR2: LGHDT, YNNKEL (reference sequence). This clonotype was observed at least ten times. Its specificity is unknown. The chain couples TRBV3-1 to TRBJ1-5; no definite D call. Specimen: blood. The origin of this receptor is a man aged 35-49 years with Graves' hyperthyroidism. As DNA, the CDR3 is TGTGCCAGCAGCCATGCCAGCAATCAGCCCCAGCATTTT. This codes for CASSHASNQPQHF. The complete variable domain, with remaining parts taken from reference TRBV3-1 and TRBJ1-5, reads DTAVSQTPKYLVTQMGNDKSIKCEQNLGHDTMYWYKQDSKKFLKIMFSYNNKELIINETVPNRFSPKSPDKAHLNLHINSLELGDSAVYFCASSHASNQPQHFGDGTRLSIL.